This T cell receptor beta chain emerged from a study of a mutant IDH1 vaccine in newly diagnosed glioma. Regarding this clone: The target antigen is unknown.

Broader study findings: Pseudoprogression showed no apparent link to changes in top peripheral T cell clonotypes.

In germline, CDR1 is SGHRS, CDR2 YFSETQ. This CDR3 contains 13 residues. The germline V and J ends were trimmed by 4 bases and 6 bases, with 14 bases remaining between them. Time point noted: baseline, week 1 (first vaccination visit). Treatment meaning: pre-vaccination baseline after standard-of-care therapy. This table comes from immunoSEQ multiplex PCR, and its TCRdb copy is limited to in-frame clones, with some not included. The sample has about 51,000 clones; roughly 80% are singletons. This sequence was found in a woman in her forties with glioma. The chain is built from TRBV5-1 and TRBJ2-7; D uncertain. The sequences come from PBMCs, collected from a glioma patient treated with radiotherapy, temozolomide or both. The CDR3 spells CASSPSFGLEQYF. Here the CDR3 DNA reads TGCGCCAGCAGCCCGTCCTTCGGGCTCGAGCAGTACTTC.